The T cell receptor beta chain described here comes from a study of blood T cell repertoires in COVID-19. About the research overall: The United States, Italy and Spain provided the acute and convalescent COVID-19 samples. The analysed material was cDNA or gDNA that came from T cells, B-cell-depleted T cells, or PBMCs.

Participant age was roughly 18 to 100 years, and participants resided in roughly 25 US areas. In assigning cohorts, the study relied on participant-reported clinical history. This CDR3 has 13 residues. The V end was cut by 5 bases, the J end by 2 bases, with 9 bases between. Per germline, CDR1 SGHTA and CDR2 FQGNSA. Only in-frame clones appear in the TCRdb table, and some are missing; sequencing was by immunoSEQ multiplex PCR. Seen here are approximately 140,000 clones, roughly four fifths observed once, and the top ten hold less than 4%. The sample was PBMCs or T cells enriched from blood (not recorded which). The receptor was derived from a woman aged 45-65 years with acute COVID-19. V usage is TRBV7-2 and J usage is TRBJ1-2; maybe TRBD1 (6 bases). CDR3 amino acids: CASSNGQNYGYTF. CDR3 bases: TGTGCCAGCAGCAACGGACAGAACTATGGCTACACCTTC.